What follows are 14 T cell receptor beta chains derived from one specimen sequenced in a study of control samples from healthy donors and cancer patients (dated by TCRdb to 2018 to 2020). The library was generated by the immunoSEQ multiplex PCR assay. Imported from immuneACCESS, the table was reduced by TCRdb to in-frame sequences with V and J called. These copies leave out some clones; in studies compared against another copy, an unresolved V gene accounts for under half, and the cause of the remainder is not known. Within this sample are some 110,000 clones, with roughly four fifths of them counted one time only. Roughly an eighth of the sample belongs to the ten largest clones. Material for sequencing was blood. These receptors were obtained from a woman in her forties or fifties in good health.

The genes are TRBV2 and TRBJ2-7; 11 bases align to TRBD2. This CDR3 comprises 16 residues. Unmatched junction bases numbered 8, after V lost 3 bases and J lost 4 bases. The germline V gene has CDR1 SNHLY and CDR2 FYNNEI. CDR3 DNA sequence: TGTGCCAGCAGTGAGCCTAGCGGGGGGACGGTATACGAGCAGTACTTC. Translation: CASSEPSGGTVYEQYF. The whole variable domain, remainder taken from reference TRBV2 and TRBJ2-7, is EPEVTQTPSHQVTQMGQEVILRCVPISNHLYFYWYRQILGQKVEFLVSFYNNEISEKSEIFDDQFSVERPDGSNFTLKIRSTKLEDSAMYFCASSEPSGGTVYEQYFGPGTRLTVT.

This chain joins TRBV5-1 and TRBJ2-2; 12 bases line up with TRBD2. V lost 1 base to trimming and J lost 7 bases; unmatched junction nucleotides: 2. Germline CDR1 is SGHRS and CDR2 is YFSETQ. This CDR3 is 15 amino acids long. CDR3 sequence: CASSLTSGGHGELFF. The CDR3 DNA reads as TGCGCCAGCAGCTTGACTAGCGGGGGGCACGGGGAGCTGTTTTTT.

CDR3 amino acids: CASSQPSGTGGGETQYF. DNA for the CDR3: TGTGCCAGCAGCCAACCCTCCGGGACAGGGGGCGGCGAGACCCAGTACTTC. The chain is built from TRBV3-1 (or the pseudogene TRBV3-2) and TRBJ2-5, with 12 bases identical to TRBD1. The CDR3 length is 17 residues. Trimming removed 2 bases from V and 5 bases from J; junction bases left unmatched: 9. CDR1 and CDR2 (germline): LGHDT, YNNKEL (reference sequence).

The chain combines TRBV3-1 (or the pseudogene TRBV3-2) with TRBJ1-1, with D hard to call. Trimming shortened V by 1 base and J by 0 bases, and 9 bases separated the two germline ends. The CDR3 sequence is 15 residues long. CDR1 and CDR2 from the germline V gene are LGHDT and YNNKEL (reference sequence). The CDR3 loop reads CASSQGAGVNTEAFF. The CDR3, as DNA: TGTGCCAGCAGCCAAGGTGCTGGGGTGAACACTGAAGCTTTCTTT.

The CDR3 DNA sequence: TGTGCCAGCAGCCCGAAGCGGGGGATTGACTACGAGCAGTACTTC. The encoded protein is CASSPKRGIDYEQYF. J is TRBJ2-7 and V is TRBV14; TRBD2 matches at 8 bases. Germline values: CDR1 SGHDN, CDR2 FVKESK. Losses at the gene ends were 4 bases for V and 3 bases for J; bases not matched to a gene: 8. The CDR3 runs to 15 residues.

This chain links TRBV29-1 with TRBJ1-1, with TRBD1 matching over 8 bases. CDR3 length: 13 amino acids. V gave up 8 bases and J gave up 0 bases; unmatched junction bases: 5. Germline CDR1 and CDR2: SQVTM and ANQGSEA. CDR3 sequence reads: CSLRQGLNTEAFF. In DNA, the CDR3 is TGCAGCTTACGACAGGGGCTGAACACTGAAGCTTTCTTT.

The chain combines TRBV7-8 with TRBJ1-6; the D is unclear. In germline, CDR1 is SGHVS, CDR2 FQNEAQ. The ends were cut back, 2 bases at V and 8 bases at J, with 7 bases in the middle. The CDR3 length is 13 residues. The chain's CDR3 is CASSLIRDSPLHF. CDR3 DNA sequence: TGTGCCAGCAGCTTAATCCGAGATTCACCCCTCCACTTT.

The J gene is TRBJ1-5, the V gene TRBV24-1; 9 nucleotides agree with TRBD1. The CDR3 is 15 residues long. V lost 4 bases, J lost 6 bases, and 6 bases stayed unmatched. Germline CDR1 reads KGHDR; CDR2 reads SFDVKD. The CDR3 DNA sequence: TGTGCCACCAGTGACGCCGGGACAGGGTTTCAGCCCCAGCATTTT. Translated: CATSDAGTGFQPQHF.

This chain uses TRBV5-1 with TRBJ1-4; a possible D gene is TRBD1 (5 bases). CDR1 and CDR2 from the germline V gene are SGHRS and YFSETQ. The CDR3 totals 13 residues. V was trimmed by 3 bases and J by 7 bases, leaving 10 bases between them. CDR3: CASSSDGTEKLFF. CDR3 nucleotides: TGCGCCAGCAGCTCGGACGGGACTGAAAAACTGTTTTTT.

The V gene is TRBV7-9, the J gene TRBJ1-3; TRBD1 is a possible D gene (5 bases). Germline lookup yields CDR1 SEHNR and CDR2 FQNEAQ (reference sequence). V was trimmed by 2 bases and J by 2 bases, leaving 7 bases between them. This CDR3 is built from 14 residues. The CDR3 region is CASSLKGAGNTIYF. The CDR3 DNA sequence: TGTGCCAGCAGCTTAAAAGGGGCTGGAAACACCATATATTTT. Together with reference TRBV7-9 and TRBJ1-3, the CDR3 gives the full variable domain: DTGVSQNPRHKITKRGQNVTFRCDPISEHNRLYWYRQTLGQGPEFLTYFQNEAQLEKSRLLSDRFSAERPKGSFSTLEIQRTEQGDSAMYLCASSLKGAGNTIYFGEGSWLTVV.

This clone was observed a handful of times. The V gene is TRBV11-3, the J gene TRBJ2-7, with D unclear. Germline V CDR1 and CDR2: SGHNT, YENEEA. V was trimmed by 4 bases and J by 3 bases, leaving 7 bases between them. This CDR3 contains 12 residues. In DNA form, the CDR3 reads TGTGCCAGCAGCTCAAGGGTCTACGAGCAGTACTTC. It codes for CASSSRVYEQYF.

This clone was counted between two and nine times. The rearrangement links TRBV5-4 to TRBJ1-4; the match to TRBD1 covers 9 bases. Per germline, CDR1 SGHNT and CDR2 YYREEE (reference sequence). This CDR3 is 15 amino acids long. V lost 3 bases to trimming and J lost 7 bases; unmatched junction nucleotides: 7. For the CDR3, the DNA is TGTGCCAGCAGCTCGGGACAGGGCTGGGGTGAAAAACTGTTTTTT. Encoded protein: CASSSGQGWGEKLFF.

Of note for this clone: Other DNA variants within this sample encode the same CDR3. The rearrangement joins TRBV2 to TRBJ2-5, with 10 bases lining up with TRBD2. Germline assignment: CDR1 SNHLY and CDR2 FYNNEI. The CDR3 runs 15 residues. V trimming: 4 bases; J trimming: 0 bases; junction bases outside the gene matches: 2. CDR3 nucleotides: TGTGCCAGCAGTGGGACTAGCGGATACCAAGAGACCCAGTACTTC. It encodes CASSGTSGYQETQYF.

The V and J genes are TRBV6-6 and TRBJ2-5, with a tentative D call TRBD1 (5 bases). Germline V gene lookup returns CDR1 MNHNY and CDR2 SVGAGI (reference sequence). CDR3 size: 15 residues. Trimming took off 2 bases at V and 1 base at J, with 11 bases between the two ends. CDR3: CASSYRQSSQETQYF. DNA for the CDR3: TGTGCCAGCAGTTACAGACAGAGTTCCCAAGAGACCCAGTACTTC.